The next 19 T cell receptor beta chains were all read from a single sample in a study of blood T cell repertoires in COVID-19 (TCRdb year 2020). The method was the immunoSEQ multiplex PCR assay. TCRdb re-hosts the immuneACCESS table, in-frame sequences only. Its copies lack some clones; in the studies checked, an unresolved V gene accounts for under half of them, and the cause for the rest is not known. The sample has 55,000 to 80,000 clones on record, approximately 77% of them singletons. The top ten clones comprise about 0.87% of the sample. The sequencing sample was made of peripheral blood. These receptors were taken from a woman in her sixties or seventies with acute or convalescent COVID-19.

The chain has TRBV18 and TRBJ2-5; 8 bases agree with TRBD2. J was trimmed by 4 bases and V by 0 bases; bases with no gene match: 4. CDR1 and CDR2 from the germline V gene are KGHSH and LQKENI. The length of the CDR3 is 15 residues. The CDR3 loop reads CASSPPISGRETQYF. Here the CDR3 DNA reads TGTGCCAGCTCACCACCTATAAGCGGGAGAGAGACCCAGTACTTC.

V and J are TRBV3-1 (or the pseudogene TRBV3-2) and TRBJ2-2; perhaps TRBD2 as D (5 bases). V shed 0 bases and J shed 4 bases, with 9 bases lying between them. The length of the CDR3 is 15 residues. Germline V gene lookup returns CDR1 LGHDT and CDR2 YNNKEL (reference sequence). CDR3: CASSQDTSVTGELFF. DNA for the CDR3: TGTGCCAGCAGCCAAGATACTAGTGTCACCGGGGAGCTGTTTTTT.

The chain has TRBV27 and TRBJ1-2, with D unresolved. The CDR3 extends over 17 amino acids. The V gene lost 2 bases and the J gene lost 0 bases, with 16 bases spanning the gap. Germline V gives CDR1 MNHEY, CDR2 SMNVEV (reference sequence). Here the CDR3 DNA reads TGTGCCAGCAGTTTAACCTATCCCGTGTTAGCTAACTATGGCTACACCTTC. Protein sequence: CASSLTYPVLANYGYTF.

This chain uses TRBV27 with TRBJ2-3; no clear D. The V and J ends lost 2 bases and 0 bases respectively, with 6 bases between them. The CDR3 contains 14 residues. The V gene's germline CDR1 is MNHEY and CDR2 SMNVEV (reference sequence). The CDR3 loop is CASSLLVSTDTQYF. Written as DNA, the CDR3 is TGTGCCAGCAGTTTACTAGTTAGCACAGATACGCAGTATTTT.

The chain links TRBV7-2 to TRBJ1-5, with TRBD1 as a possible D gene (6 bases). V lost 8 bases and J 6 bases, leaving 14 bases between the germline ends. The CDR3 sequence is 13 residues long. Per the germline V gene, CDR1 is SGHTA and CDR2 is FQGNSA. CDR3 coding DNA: TGTGCCAGCGCACAGGGAGCGTTTCAGCCCCAGCATTTT. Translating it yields CASAQGAFQPQHF.

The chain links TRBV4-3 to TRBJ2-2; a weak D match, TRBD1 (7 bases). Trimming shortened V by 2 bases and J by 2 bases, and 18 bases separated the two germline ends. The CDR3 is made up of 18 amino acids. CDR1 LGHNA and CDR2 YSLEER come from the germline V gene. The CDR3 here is CASSQNLGGTANTGELFF. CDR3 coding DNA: TGCGCCAGCAGCCAAAATTTAGGGGGGACAGCCAACACCGGGGAGCTGTTTTTT.

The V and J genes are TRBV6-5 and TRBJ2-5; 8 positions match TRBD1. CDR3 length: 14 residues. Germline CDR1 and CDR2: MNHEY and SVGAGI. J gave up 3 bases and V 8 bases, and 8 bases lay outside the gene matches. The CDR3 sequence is CASLTTTGEETQYF. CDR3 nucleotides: TGTGCCAGCTTGACAACGACAGGGGAAGAGACCCAGTACTTC.

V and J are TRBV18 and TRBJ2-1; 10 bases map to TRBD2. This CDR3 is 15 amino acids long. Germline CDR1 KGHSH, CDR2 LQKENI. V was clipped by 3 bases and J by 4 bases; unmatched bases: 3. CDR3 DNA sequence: TGTGCCAGCTCACCGGGACTAGCGACTTACAATGAGCAGTTCTTC. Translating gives CASSPGLATYNEQFF.

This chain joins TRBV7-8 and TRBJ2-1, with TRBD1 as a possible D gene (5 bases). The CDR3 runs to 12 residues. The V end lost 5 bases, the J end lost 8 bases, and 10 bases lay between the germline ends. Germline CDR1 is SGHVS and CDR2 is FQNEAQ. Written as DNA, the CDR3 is TGTGCCAGCAGCCCAGGGAAGTATGAGCAGTTCTTC. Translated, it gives CASSPGKYEQFF.

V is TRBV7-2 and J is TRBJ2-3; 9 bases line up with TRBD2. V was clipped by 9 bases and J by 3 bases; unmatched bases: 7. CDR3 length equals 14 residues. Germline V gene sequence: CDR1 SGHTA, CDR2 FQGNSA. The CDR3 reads CASQRGVQTDTQYF. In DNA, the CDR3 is TGTGCCAGTCAGCGGGGGGTGCAGACAGATACGCAGTATTTT.

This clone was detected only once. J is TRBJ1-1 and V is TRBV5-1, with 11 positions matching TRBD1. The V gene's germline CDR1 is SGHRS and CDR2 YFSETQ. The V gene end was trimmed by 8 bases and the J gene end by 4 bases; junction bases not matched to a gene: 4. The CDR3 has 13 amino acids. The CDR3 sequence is CASYGTGGTEAFF. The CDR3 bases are TGCGCCAGTTATGGGACAGGGGGCACTGAAGCTTTCTTT. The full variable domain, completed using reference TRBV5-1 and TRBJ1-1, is KAGVTQTPRYLIKTRGQQVTLSCSPISGHRSVSWYQQTPGQGLQFLFEYFSETQRNKGNFPGRFSGRQFSNSRSEMNVSTLELGDSALYLCASYGTGGTEAFFGQGTRLTVV.

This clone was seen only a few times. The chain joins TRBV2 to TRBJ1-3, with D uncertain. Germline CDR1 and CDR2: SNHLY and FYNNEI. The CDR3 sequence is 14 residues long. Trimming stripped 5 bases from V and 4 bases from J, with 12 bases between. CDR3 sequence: CASSISTSGNTIYF. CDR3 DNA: TGTGCCAGCAGTATATCGACATCCGGAAACACCATATATTTT.

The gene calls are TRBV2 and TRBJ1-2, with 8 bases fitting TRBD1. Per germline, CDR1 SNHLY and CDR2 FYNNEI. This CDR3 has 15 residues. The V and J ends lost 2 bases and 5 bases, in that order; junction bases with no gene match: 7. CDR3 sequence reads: CASSESPGGAYGYTF. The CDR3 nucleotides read TGTGCCAGCAGTGAATCCCCAGGGGGCGCTTATGGCTACACCTTC.

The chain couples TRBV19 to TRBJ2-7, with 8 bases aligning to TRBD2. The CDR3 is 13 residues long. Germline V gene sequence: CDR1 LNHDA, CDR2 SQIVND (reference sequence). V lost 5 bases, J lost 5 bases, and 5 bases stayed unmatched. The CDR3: CASSRGGSHEQYF. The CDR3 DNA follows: TGTGCCAGTAGTCGGGGGGGGAGCCACGAGCAGTACTTC.

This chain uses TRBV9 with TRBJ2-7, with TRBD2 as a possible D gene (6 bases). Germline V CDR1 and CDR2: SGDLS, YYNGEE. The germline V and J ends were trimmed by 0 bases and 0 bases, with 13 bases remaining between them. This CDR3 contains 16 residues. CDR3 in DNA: TGTGCCAGCAGCGTAGAGGTGGGGGGAAGCTCCTACGAGCAGTACTTC. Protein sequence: CASSVEVGGSSYEQYF.

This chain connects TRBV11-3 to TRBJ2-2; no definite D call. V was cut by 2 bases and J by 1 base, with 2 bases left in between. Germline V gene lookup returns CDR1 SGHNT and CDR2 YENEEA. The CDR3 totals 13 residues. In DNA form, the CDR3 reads TGTGCCAGCAGCTTACAGAACACCGGGGAGCTGTTTTTT. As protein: CASSLQNTGELFF.

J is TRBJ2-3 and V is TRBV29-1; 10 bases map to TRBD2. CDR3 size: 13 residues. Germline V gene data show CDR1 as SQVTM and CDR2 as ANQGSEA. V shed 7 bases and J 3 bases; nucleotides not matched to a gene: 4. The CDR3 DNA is TGCAGCGAGAGCGGGGGGGGAACAGATACGCAGTATTTT. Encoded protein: CSESGGGTDTQYF.

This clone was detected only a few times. CDR3 in amino acids: CASSRNPGLAVSSYEQYF. DNA of the CDR3: TGTGCCAGCAGTCGGAACCCGGGACTAGCGGTCAGCTCCTACGAGCAGTACTTC. J is TRBJ2-7 and V is TRBV27; 11 nucleotides line up with TRBD2. V lost 5 bases to trimming and J lost 0 bases; unmatched junction nucleotides: 12. The CDR3 runs 18 residues. Germline assignment: CDR1 MNHEY and CDR2 SMNVEV (reference sequence).

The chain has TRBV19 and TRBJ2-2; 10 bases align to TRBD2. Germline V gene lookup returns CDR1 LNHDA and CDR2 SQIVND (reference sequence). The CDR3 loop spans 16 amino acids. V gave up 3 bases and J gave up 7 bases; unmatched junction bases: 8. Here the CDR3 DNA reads TGTGCCAGTAGTATGGTTACTAGCGGGGAGGTCGGGGAGCTGTTTTTT. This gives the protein CASSMVTSGEVGELFF.